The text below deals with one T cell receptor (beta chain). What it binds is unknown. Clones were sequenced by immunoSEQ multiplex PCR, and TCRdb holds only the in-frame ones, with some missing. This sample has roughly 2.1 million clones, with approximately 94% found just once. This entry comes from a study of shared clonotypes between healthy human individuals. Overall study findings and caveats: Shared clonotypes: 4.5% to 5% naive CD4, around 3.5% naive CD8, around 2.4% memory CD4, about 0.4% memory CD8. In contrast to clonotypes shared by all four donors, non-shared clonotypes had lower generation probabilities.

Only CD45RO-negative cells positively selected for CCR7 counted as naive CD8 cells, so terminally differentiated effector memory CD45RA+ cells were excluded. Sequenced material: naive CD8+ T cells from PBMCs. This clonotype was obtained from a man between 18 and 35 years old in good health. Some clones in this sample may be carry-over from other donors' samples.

As DNA, the CDR3 is TGTGCCACGGGGAATGGCCAGTTTTCTAGTTCTGGCTACACCTTC. Amino acids: CATGNGQFSSSGYTF. V gene TRBV7-9 combines with J gene TRBJ1-2; D is uncertain. This CDR3 has 15 amino acids. CDR1 is SEHNR and CDR2 is FQNEAQ in the germline V gene (reference sequence). Trimming stripped 10 bases from V and 7 bases from J, with 25 bases between.